This T cell receptor (beta chain) is drawn from a study of cytomegalovirus exposure and HLA in healthy donors. The CDR3 contains 15 residues. With 6 bases removed from V and 3 bases from J, the gap between germline ends came to 18 bases. Germline CDR1 reads MGHDK; CDR2 reads SYGVNS. A multiplex PCR was run with 60 Vbeta primers and 13 Jbeta primers. Measured with immunoSEQ multiplex PCR; TCRdb has only the in-frame clones, and not every one. The sample consists of approximately 140,000 clones, about 80% of them appearing once. V and J are TRBV25-1 and TRBJ2-7, with D possibly being TRBD1 (6 bases). This sequence originates from a woman between 35 and 50 years old in good health and CMV-seronegative. Material: PBMCs. CDR3 DNA sequence: TGTGCCAGCAGCACAGGGTATAGGGGTGGCTACGAGCAGTACTTC. The encoded protein is CASSTGYRGGYEQYF.